Listed here are 18 T cell receptor beta chains from one sample, sequenced in a study of cytomegalovirus exposure and HLA in healthy donors. The PCR used 60 Vbeta and 13 Jbeta primers. Here immunoSEQ multiplex PCR was the method, and the copy in TCRdb shows in-frame clones only, minus some. The repertoire holds 150,000 to 200,000 clones, with 60% to 85% as singletons. Sequenced sample: PBMCs. Receptors were obtained from a female donor in good health and CMV-seronegative.

The chain combines TRBV28 with TRBJ2-3, with 9 bases fitting TRBD1. The junction had 9 bases not matched to a gene; V was cut back by 5 bases and J by 3 bases. Germline V gene lookup returns CDR1 MDHEN and CDR2 SYDVKM. CDR3 size: 16 residues. The CDR3 sequence is CASSRGGTGWTDTQYF. CDR3 bases: TGTGCCAGCAGTCGTGGAGGGACAGGGTGGACAGATACGCAGTATTTT.

This clone was seen only once. V and J are TRBV15 and TRBJ2-3, with TRBD2 matching over 8 bases. Germline assignment: CDR1 LNHNV and CDR2 YYDKDF (reference sequence). V was clipped by 0 bases and J by 3 bases; unmatched bases: 8. There are 17 residues in the CDR3. The CDR3 loop is CATSRDFNGGATDTQYF. The CDR3 nucleotides read TGTGCCACCAGCAGAGATTTCAACGGGGGGGCAACAGATACGCAGTATTTT.

This chain uses TRBV4-1 with TRBJ1-2; D is uncertain. The V end was cut by 1 base, the J end by 0 bases, with 9 bases between. The CDR3 spans 15 residues. CDR1 and CDR2 from the germline V gene are MGHRA and YSYEKL. In nucleotides, the CDR3 is TGCGCCAGCAGCCAAGGTTACGGGGCTAACTATGGCTACACCTTC. Protein sequence: CASSQGYGANYGYTF.

The V and J genes are TRBV20-1 and TRBJ1-1; no clear D. Germline V gives CDR1 DFQATT, CDR2 SNEGSKA (reference sequence). There are 11 residues in the CDR3. The V end lost 7 bases, the J end lost 3 bases, and 9 bases lay between the germline ends. The CDR3 nucleotides are TGCAGTGTTTATGCGGACACTGAAGCTTTCTTT. Its protein product is CSVYADTEAFF.

The chain has TRBV5-4 and TRBJ2-7, with 7 nucleotides matching TRBD1. This CDR3 spans 14 amino acids. V lost 3 bases and J lost 7; bases outside the gene matches: 10. The germline V gene encodes CDR1 SGHNT and CDR2 YYREEE (reference sequence). The CDR3 reads CASSWDSRDGEQYF. In nucleotides, the CDR3 is TGTGCCAGCAGCTGGGACAGCCGCGATGGGGAGCAGTACTTC.

There are a few counts of this clone. The chain employs TRBV30 and TRBJ2-7; TRBD1 is a possible D gene (5 bases). With 3 bases removed from V and 3 bases from J, the gap between germline ends came to 9 bases. Per germline, CDR1 GTSNPN and CDR2 SVGIG (reference sequence). The CDR3 spans 12 residues. The CDR3 sequence: CAWSRENYEQYF. In DNA, the CDR3 is TGTGCCTGGAGCAGGGAAAACTACGAGCAGTACTTC.

This clone turned up a few times. The V gene is TRBV25-1, the J gene TRBJ2-7, with D possibly TRBD2 on 5 matching bases. The CDR3 covers 13 residues. The germline gives CDR1 MGHDK, CDR2 SYGVNS. The V gene lost 8 bases and the J gene lost 5 bases, with 16 bases spanning the gap. The CDR3 loop is CASYTDGVNEQYF. The CDR3 region has the DNA TGTGCCAGCTATACCGACGGGGTGAACGAGCAGTACTTC.

This chain uses TRBV7-8 with TRBJ2-7; D is unclear. The CDR3 has 14 residues. Trimming took 1 base from V and 0 from J, leaving 7 bases between them. Germline V gene sequence: CDR1 SGHVS, CDR2 FQNEAQ. CDR3 protein: CASSLGRTSYEQYF. The DNA for the CDR3 is TGTGCCAGCAGCTTAGGCAGAACCTCCTACGAGCAGTACTTC.

The V and J genes are TRBV7-8 and TRBJ2-7, with unresolved D. The CDR3 sequence is 15 residues long. Germline V gene data show CDR1 as SGHVS and CDR2 as FQNEAQ. Trimming removed 0 bases from V and 1 base from J, with 10 bases in between. The DNA of the CDR3 is TGTGCCAGCAGCTTAGCGCGGCCTCGGTCCTACGAGCAGTACTTC. Translation gives CASSLARPRSYEQYF.

The chain combines TRBV19 with TRBJ1-2; D unclear. In germline, CDR1 is LNHDA, CDR2 SQIVND (reference sequence). V gave up 3 bases and J gave up 3 bases, with 8 bases separating them. This CDR3 region has 13 residues. This CDR3 is CASSMNMDYGYTF. CDR3 coding DNA: TGTGCCAGTAGTATGAACATGGACTATGGCTACACCTTC.

This clone was seen only once. This chain joins TRBV18 and TRBJ1-3; 11 nucleotides agree with TRBD1. This CDR3 is 16 amino acids long. The germline CDR1 and CDR2 sequences are KGHSH and LQKENI. Trimming cost V 6 bases and J 0 bases; bases outside gene matches: 4. CDR3 in amino acids: CASSADRGHSGNTIYF. The CDR3, as DNA: TGTGCCAGCTCGGCGGACAGGGGGCACTCTGGAAACACCATATATTTT.

V and J are TRBV5-8 and TRBJ2-5, with a weak D call TRBD2 (6 bases). V shed 5 bases and J shed 3 bases, with 14 bases lying between them. CDR1 and CDR2 from the germline V gene are SGHTS and YDEGEE. This CDR3 comprises 14 residues. CDR3 sequence (DNA): TGTGCCAGCAGATTTCGGGGAGGAAAAGAGACCCAGTACTTC. This gives the protein CASRFRGGKETQYF.

J is TRBJ2-7 and V is TRBV7-8, with a weak D call TRBD2 (6 bases). The V and J ends lost 5 bases and 2 bases respectively, with 22 bases between them. Germline V gene sequence: CDR1 SGHVS, CDR2 FQNEAQ. The CDR3 contains 17 residues. The CDR3 DNA follows: TGTGCCAGCAGCCCGTCCTTCCCCAGCGGGTACCCCTACGAGCAGTACTTC. Protein product: CASSPSFPSGYPYEQYF.

The V gene is TRBV10-2, the J gene TRBJ2-1; TRBD2 might be the D (6 bases). CDR3 length: 14 residues. Germline V gives CDR1 WSHSY, CDR2 SAAADI. Trimming left V 11 bases short and J 2 bases short, with 16 bases between. This CDR3 is CASGGSGPYNEQFF. DNA for the CDR3: TGCGCCTCTGGGGGTAGCGGACCCTACAATGAGCAGTTCTTC.

The chain links TRBV4-1 to TRBJ2-5, with TRBD1 identical over 8 bases. The J segment lost 11 bases and the V segment lost 1 base, leaving 9 bases of the junction unmatched. The CDR3 spans 14 residues. The germline V gene has CDR1 MGHRA and CDR2 YSYEKL. CDR3 amino acids: CASSQGTGLGEQYF. CDR3 sequence (DNA): TGCGCCAGCAGCCAAGGGACAGGGTTGGGGGAGCAGTACTTC.

This chain links TRBV27 with TRBJ2-1, with D unresolved. Germline V lookup: CDR1 MNHEY, CDR2 SMNVEV (reference sequence). The CDR3 has 13 residues. Trimming left V 7 bases short and J 5 bases short, with 12 bases between. The CDR3 DNA reads as TGTGCCAGCATTGATGGCGGAAACAATGAGCAGTTCTTC. This translates into CASIDGGNNEQFF.

The V gene is TRBV15, the J gene TRBJ1-5; perhaps TRBD1 as D (6 bases). CDR1 LNHNV and CDR2 YYDKDF come from the germline V gene (reference sequence). Between the trimmed V and J ends, which lost 3 bases and 0 bases, there was a span of 9 bases. This CDR3 is 15 amino acids long. The CDR3 nucleotides are TGTGCCACCAGCAGCGGACAGCATAGCAATCAGCCCCAGCATTTT. Amino acid sequence: CATSSGQHSNQPQHF. Using reference TRBV15 and TRBJ1-5 for the parts outside the CDR3, the full variable domain is DAMVIQNPRYQVTQFGKPVTLSCSQTLNHNVMYWYQQKSSQAPKLLFHYYDKDFNNEADTPDNFQSRRPNTSFCFLDIRSPGLGDTAMYLCATSSGQHSNQPQHFGDGTRLSIL.

This rearrangement joins TRBV7-8 to TRBJ2-7; 7 nucleotides match TRBD1. The CDR3 runs to 15 residues. CDR1 and CDR2 from the germline V gene are SGHVS and FQNEAQ. The trim removed 1 base at V and 2 bases at J, leaving 5 bases unmatched. The CDR3 reads CASSLGWQGAYEQYF. The CDR3 DNA reads as TGTGCCAGCAGCTTAGGTTGGCAGGGGGCCTACGAGCAGTACTTC. Based on the CDR3 plus reference TRBV7-8 and TRBJ2-7, the full variable domain is GAGVSQSPRYKVAKRGQDVALRCDPISGHVSLFWYQQALGQGPEFLTYFQNEAQLDKSGLPSDRFFAERPEGSVSTLKIQRTQQEDSAVYLCASSLGWQGAYEQYFGPGTRLTVT.